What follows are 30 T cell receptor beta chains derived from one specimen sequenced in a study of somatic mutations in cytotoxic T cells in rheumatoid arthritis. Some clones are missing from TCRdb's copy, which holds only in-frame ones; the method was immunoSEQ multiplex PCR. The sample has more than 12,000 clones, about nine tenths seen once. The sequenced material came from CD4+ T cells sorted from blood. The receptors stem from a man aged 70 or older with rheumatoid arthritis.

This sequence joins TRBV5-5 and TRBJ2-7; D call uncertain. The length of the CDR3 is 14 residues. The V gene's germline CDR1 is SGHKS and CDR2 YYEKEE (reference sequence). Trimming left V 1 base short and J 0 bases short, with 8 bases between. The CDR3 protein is CASSLTPSSYEQYF. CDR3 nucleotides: TGTGCCAGCAGCTTGACACCTAGCTCCTACGAGCAGTACTTC.

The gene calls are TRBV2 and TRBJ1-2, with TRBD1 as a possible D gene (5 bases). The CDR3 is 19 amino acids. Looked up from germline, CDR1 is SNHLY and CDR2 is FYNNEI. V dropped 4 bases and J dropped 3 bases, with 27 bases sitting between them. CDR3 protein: CASSGRHRSDFGGYYGYTF. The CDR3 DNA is TGTGCCAGCAGTGGACGACACAGGTCTGATTTCGGGGGTTACTATGGCTACACCTTC.

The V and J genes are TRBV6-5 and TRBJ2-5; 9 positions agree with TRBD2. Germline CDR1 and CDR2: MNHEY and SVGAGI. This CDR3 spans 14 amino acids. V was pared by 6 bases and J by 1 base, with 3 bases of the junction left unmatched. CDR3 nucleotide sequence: TGTGCCAGCAGCCTACTAGCGGGCCAAGAGACCCAGTACTTC. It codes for CASSLLAGQETQYF.

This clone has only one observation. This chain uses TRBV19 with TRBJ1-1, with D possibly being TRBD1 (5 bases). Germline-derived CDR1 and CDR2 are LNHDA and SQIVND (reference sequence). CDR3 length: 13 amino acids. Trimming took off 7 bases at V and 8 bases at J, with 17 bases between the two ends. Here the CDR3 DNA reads TGTGCCAGTACCGATCCCACGGCAGGGGAAGCTTTCTTT. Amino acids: CASTDPTAGEAFF.

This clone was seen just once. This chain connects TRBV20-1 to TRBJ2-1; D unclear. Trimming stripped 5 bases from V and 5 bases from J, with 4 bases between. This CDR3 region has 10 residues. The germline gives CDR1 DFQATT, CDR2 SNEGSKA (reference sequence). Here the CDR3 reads CSAQNNEQFF. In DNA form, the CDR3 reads TGCAGTGCTCAGAACAATGAGCAGTTCTTC.

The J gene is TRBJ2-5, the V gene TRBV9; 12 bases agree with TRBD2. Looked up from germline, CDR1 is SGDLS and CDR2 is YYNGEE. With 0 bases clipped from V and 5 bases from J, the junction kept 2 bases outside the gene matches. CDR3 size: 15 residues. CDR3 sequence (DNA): TGTGCCAGCAGCGTAGGGGGACTAGCGGGTGAGACCCAGTACTTC. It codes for CASSVGGLAGETQYF.

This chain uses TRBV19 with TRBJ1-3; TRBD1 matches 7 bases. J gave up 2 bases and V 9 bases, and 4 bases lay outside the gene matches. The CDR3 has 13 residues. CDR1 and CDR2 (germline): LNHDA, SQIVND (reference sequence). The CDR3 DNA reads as TGTGCCAGCGCCGGGACAGCTGGAAACACCATATATTTT. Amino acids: CASAGTAGNTIYF.

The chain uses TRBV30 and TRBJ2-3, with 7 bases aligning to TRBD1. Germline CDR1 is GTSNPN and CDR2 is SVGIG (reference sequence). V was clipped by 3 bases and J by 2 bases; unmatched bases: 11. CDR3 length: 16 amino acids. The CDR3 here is CAWRPRDRLSTDTQYF. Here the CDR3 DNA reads TGTGCCTGGAGGCCCCGGGACAGACTTTCCACAGATACGCAGTATTTT.

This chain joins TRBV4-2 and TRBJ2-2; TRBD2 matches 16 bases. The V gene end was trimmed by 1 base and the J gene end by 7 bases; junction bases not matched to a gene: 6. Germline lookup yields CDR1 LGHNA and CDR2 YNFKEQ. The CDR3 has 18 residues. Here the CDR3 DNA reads TGTGCCAGCAGCCAAGGGGGACTAGCGGGGGGGCCGGGCGGGGAGCTGTTTTTT. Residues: CASSQGGLAGGPGGELFF.

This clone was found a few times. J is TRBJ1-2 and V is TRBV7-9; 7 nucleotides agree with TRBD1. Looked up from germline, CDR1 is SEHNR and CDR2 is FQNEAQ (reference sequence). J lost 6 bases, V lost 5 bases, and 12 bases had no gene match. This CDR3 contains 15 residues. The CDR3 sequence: CASSPVDRDFDGYTF. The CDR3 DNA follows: TGTGCCAGCAGCCCCGTTGACAGGGACTTCGATGGCTACACCTTC. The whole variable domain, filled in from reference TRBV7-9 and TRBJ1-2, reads DTGVSQNPRHKITKRGQNVTFRCDPISEHNRLYWYRQTLGQGPEFLTYFQNEAQLEKSRLLSDRFSAERPKGSFSTLEIQRTEQGDSAMYLCASSPVDRDFDGYTFGSGTRLTVV.

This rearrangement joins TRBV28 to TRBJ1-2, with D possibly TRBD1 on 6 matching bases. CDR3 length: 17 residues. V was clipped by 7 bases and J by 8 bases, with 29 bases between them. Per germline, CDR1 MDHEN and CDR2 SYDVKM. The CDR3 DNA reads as TGTGCCAGCAACCAGGGAGGGACACTCTCGCCGAATTGGGGCTACACCTTC. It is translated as CASNQGGTLSPNWGYTF.

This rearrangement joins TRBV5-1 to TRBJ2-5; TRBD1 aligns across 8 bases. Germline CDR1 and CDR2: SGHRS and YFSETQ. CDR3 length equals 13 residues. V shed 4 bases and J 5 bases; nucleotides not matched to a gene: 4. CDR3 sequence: CASSTDRVETQYF. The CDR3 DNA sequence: TGCGCCAGCAGCACGGACAGGGTGGAGACCCAGTACTTC.

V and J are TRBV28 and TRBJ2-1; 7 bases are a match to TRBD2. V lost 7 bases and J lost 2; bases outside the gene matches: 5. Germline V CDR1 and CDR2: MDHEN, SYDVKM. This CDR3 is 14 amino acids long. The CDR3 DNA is TGTGCCAGCAAGGCGGGGGTGACCTACAATGAGCAGTTCTTC. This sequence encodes CASKAGVTYNEQFF.

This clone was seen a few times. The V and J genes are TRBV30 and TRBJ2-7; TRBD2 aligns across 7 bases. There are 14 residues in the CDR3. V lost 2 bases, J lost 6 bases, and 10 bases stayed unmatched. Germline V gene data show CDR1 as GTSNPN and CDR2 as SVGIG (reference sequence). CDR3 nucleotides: TGTGCCTGGAGTAGGGTTAGCGGGCTGTTCGAGCAGTACTTC. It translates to CAWSRVSGLFEQYF.

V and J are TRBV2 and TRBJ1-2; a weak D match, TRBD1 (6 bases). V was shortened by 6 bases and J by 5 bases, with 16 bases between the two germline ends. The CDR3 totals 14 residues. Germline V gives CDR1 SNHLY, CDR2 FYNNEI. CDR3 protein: CASRSEGGLYGYTF. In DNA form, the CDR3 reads TGTGCCAGCAGGTCGGAGGGGGGGCTTTATGGCTACACCTTC.

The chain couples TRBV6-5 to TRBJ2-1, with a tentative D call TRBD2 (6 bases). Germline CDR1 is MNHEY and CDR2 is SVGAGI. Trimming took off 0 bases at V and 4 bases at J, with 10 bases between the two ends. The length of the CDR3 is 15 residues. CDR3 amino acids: CASSYSLAVYNEQFF. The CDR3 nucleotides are TGTGCCAGCAGTTACTCGTTAGCGGTATACAATGAGCAGTTCTTC.

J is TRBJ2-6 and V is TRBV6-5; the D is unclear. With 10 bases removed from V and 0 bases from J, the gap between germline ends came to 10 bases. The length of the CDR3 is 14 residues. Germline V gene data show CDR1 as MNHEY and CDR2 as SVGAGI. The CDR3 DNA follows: TGTGCCACCTCGAAGCTCTCTGGGGCCAACGTCCTGACTTTC. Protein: CATSKLSGANVLTF.

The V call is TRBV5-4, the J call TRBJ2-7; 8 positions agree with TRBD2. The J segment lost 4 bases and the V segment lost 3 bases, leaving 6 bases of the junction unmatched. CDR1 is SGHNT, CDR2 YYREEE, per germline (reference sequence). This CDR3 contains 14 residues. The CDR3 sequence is CASSYPGGDYEQYF. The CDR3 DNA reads TGTGCCAGCAGCTACCCCGGGGGGGATTACGAGCAGTACTTC.

The CDR3 is CASGLGGQGRNQYF. The DNA of the CDR3 is TGTGCTAGTGGTTTGGGTGGACAGGGGAGAAATCAGTACTTC. The chain joins TRBV12-5 to TRBJ2-7; 9 bases are shared with TRBD1. V shed 1 base, J shed 10 bases, and the junction held 8 bases outside the gene matches. Germline-derived CDR1 and CDR2 are LGHNT and FRNRAP. The CDR3 loop spans 14 amino acids.

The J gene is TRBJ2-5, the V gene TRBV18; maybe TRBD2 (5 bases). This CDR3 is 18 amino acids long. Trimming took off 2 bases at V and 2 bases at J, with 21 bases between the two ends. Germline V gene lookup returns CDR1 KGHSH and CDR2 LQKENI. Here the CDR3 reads CASSPALRQAELQETQYF. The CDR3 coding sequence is TGTGCCAGCTCACCAGCCCTCCGACAAGCGGAGCTACAAGAGACCCAGTACTTC.

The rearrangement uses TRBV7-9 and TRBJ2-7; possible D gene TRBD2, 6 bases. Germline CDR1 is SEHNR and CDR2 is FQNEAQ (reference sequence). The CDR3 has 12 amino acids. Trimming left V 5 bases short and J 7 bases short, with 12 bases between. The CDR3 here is CASSHARGEQYF. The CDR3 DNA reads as TGTGCCAGCAGCCATGCTCGGGGGGAGCAGTACTTC. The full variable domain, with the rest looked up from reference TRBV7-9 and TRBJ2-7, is DTGVSQNPRHKITKRGQNVTFRCDPISEHNRLYWYRQTLGQGPEFLTYFQNEAQLEKSRLLSDRFSAERPKGSFSTLEIQRTEQGDSAMYLCASSHARGEQYFGPGTRLTVT.

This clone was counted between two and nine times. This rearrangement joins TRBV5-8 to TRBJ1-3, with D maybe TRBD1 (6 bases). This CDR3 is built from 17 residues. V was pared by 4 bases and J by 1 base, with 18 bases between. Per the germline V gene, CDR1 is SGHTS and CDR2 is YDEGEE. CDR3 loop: CASSQDTDSSSGNTIYF. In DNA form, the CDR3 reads TGTGCCAGCAGCCAAGATACGGACAGCAGTTCTGGAAACACCATATATTTT.

DNA of the CDR3: TGTGCCAGTAGTACCCGGACAGGGAGGGCTGAAGCTTTCTTT. This codes for CASSTRTGRAEAFF. This rearrangement joins TRBV19 to TRBJ1-1; the match to TRBD1 covers 8 bases. Germline CDR1 LNHDA, CDR2 SQIVND (reference sequence). J gave up 6 bases and V 4 bases, and 7 bases lay outside the gene matches. The CDR3 runs to 14 residues.

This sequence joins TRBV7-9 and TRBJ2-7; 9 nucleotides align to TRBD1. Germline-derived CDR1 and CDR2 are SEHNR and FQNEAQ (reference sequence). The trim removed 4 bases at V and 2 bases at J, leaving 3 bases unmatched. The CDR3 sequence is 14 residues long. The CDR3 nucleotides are TGTGCCAGCAGCTCGGGACAGGGAACCTACGAGCAGTACTTC. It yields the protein CASSSGQGTYEQYF.

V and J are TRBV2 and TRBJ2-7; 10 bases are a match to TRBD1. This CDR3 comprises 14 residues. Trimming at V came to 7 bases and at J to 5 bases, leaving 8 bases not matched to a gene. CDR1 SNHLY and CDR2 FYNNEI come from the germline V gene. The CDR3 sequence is CASTRQGAGDEQYF. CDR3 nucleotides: TGTGCCAGCACAAGACAGGGGGCGGGGGACGAGCAGTACTTC. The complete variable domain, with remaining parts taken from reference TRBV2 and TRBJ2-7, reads EPEVTQTPSHQVTQMGQEVILRCVPISNHLYFYWYRQILGQKVEFLVSFYNNEISEKSEIFDDQFSVERPDGSNFTLKIRSTKLEDSAMYFCASTRQGAGDEQYFGPGTRLTVT.

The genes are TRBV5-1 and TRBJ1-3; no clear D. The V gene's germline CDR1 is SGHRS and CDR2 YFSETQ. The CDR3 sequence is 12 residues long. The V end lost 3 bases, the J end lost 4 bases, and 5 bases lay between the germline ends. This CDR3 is CASSSEGNTIYF. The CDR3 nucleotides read TGCGCCAGCAGCTCAGAAGGAAACACCATATATTTT.

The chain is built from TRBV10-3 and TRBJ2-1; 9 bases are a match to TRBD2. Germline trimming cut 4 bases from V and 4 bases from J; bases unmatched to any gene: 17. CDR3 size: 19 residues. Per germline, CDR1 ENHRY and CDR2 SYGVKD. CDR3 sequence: CAISVRGLAGSNQYNEQFF. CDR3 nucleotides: TGTGCCATCAGTGTTAGGGGGCTAGCGGGATCCAACCAATACAATGAGCAGTTCTTC.

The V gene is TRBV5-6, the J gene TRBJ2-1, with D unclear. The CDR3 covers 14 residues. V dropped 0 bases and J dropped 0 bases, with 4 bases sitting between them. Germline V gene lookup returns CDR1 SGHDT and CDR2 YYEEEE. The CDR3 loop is CASSLGLSYNEQFF. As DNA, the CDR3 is TGTGCCAGCAGCTTGGGGCTCTCCTACAATGAGCAGTTCTTC.

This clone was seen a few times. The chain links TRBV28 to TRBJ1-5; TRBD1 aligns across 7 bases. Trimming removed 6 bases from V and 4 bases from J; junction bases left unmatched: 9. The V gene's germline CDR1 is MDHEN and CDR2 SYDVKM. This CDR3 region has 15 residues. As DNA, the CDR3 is TGTGCCAGCAGCCGAGGGGGCAGGTGGAATCAGCCCCAGCATTTT. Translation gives CASSRGGRWNQPQHF.

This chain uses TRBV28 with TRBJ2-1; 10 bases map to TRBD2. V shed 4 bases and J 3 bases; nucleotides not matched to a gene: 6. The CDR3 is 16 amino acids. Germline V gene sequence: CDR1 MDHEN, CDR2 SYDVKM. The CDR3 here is CASSSSSGSLYNEQFF. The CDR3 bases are TGTGCCAGCAGTTCATCTAGCGGGAGTCTCTACAATGAGCAGTTCTTC.